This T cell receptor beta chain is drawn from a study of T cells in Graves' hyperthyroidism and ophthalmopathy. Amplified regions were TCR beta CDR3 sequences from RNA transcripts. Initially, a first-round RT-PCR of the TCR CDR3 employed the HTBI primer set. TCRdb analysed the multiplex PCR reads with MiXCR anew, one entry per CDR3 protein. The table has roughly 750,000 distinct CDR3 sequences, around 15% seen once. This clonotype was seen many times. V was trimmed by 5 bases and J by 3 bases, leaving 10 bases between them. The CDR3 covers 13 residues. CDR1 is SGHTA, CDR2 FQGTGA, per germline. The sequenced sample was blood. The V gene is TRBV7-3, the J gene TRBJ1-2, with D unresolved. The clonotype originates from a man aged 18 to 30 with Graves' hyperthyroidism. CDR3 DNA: TGTGCCAGCAGCCCGGGAGTAGACTATGGCTACACCTTC. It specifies CASSPGVDYGYTF. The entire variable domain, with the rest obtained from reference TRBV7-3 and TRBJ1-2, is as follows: GAGVSQTPSNKVTEKGKYVELRCDPISGHTALYWYRQSLGQGPEFLIYFQGTGAADDSGLPNDRFFAVRPEGSVSTLKIQRTERGDSAVYLCASSPGVDYGYTFGSGTRLTVV.